This T cell receptor beta chain was recovered during a study of blood T cell repertoires in COVID-19. Study in general: Spain, Italy and the United States supplied samples that represented acute and convalescent COVID-19. T cells, B-cell-depleted T cells, or PBMCs provided the cDNA or gDNA that served as material.

Recruited during active infection, patients (from Seattle) were subsequently followed longitudinally. In the study's own analysis: Cell counts per sample came from amplifying reference gene primers. Assay: immunoSEQ multiplex PCR; the TCRdb copy retains only in-frame clones and omits some. V and J calls and clone size follow that table, whereas D and trimming were derived from the DNA. The sample carries some 330,000 clones, roughly 86% recorded once. The specimen was peripheral blood. The clonotype originates from a woman aged 25 to 45 with COVID-19, enrolled during active disease.

CDR3 in amino acids: CASSWGGSGANVLTF. For the CDR3, the DNA is TGTGCCAGCAGCTGGGGGGGCTCTGGGGCCAACGTCCTGACTTTC. The chain uses TRBV7-6 and TRBJ2-6; 7 nucleotides align to TRBD2. The CDR3 totals 15 residues. Germline CDR1 and CDR2: SGHVS and FNYEAQ. Germline trimming cut 4 bases from V and 0 bases from J; bases unmatched to any gene: 0.